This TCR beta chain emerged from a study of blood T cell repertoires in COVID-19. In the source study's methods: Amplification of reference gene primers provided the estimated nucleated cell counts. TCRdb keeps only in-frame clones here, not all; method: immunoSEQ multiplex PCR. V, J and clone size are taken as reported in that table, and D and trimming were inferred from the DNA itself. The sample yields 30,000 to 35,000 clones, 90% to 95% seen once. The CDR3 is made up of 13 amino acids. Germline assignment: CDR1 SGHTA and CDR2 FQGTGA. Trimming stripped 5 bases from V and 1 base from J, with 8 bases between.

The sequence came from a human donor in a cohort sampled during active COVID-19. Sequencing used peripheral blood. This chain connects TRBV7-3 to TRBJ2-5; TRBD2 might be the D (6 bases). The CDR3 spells CASSRGSQETQYF. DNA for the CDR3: TGTGCCAGCAGCCGGGGGTCCCAAGAGACCCAGTACTTC.